A single TCR beta chain is shown here with its context. Its specificity is not known. Unique molecular identifiers had been added to the TCR beta cDNA libraries. TCRdb processed the PCR reads anew with MiXCR; each CDR3 protein has one entry. Of fewer than 850,000 distinct CDR3 sequences in the sample, approximately 30% were seen once. This sample was taken from a study of post-analysis software for immune sequencing data. The CDR3 contains 16 residues. The V segment lost 5 bases and the J segment 6 bases; nucleotides outside the gene matches: 14. Germline assignment: CDR1 MDHEN and CDR2 SYDVKM. The study, taken as a whole, reports: Among five TRBV segments more frequent in patients than controls were TRBV5-6, TRBV5-1 and TRBV20-1. Co-batched samples clustered tightly together by F measure.

The material sequenced was blood. This rearrangement joins TRBV28 to TRBJ2-3; 7 bases line up with TRBD1. The source of this sequence is a girl aged 10 to 17 with multiple sclerosis. The CDR3 reads CASSPRETGFGDTQYF. CDR3 nucleotides: TGTGCCAGCAGTCCCCGTGAGACAGGGTTCGGGGATACGCAGTATTTT. The variable domain in full, completed from reference TRBV28 and TRBJ2-3, reads DVKVTQSSRYLVKRTGEKVFLECVQDMDHENMFWYRQDPGLGLRLIYFSYDVKMKEKGDIPEGYSVSREKKERFSLILESASTNQTSMYLCASSPRETGFGDTQYFGPGTRLTVL.